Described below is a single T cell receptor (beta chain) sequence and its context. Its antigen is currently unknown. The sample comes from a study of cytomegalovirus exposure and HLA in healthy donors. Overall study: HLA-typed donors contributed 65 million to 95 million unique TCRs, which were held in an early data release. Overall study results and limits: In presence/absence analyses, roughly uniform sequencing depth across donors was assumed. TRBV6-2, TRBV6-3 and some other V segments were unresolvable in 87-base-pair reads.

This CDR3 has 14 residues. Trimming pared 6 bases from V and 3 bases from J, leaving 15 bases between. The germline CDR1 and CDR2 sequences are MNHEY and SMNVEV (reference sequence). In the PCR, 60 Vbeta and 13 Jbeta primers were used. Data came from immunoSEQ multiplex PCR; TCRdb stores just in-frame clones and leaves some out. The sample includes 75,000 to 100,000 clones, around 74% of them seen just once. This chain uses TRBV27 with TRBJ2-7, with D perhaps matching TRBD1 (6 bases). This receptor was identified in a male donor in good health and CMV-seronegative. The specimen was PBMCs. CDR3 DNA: TGTGCCAGCAGCTATACTGGACAGAACTACGAGCAGTACTTC. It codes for CASSYTGQNYEQYF.